Sequencing of this T cell receptor beta chain was carried out in a study of blood T cell repertoires in COVID-19. Study information: Donors in the United States, Italy and Spain gave samples during acute or convalescent COVID-19. The cDNA or gDNA used as material had been derived from T cells, B-cell-depleted T cells, or PBMCs.

In germline, CDR1 is MGHRA, CDR2 YSYEKL. V was clipped by 4 bases and J by 1 base, with 20 bases between them. CDR3 length: 17 amino acids. Under the authors' procedure: Amplification from reference gene primers served as the basis for estimated nucleated cell counts. Measured with immunoSEQ multiplex PCR; TCRdb has only the in-frame clones, and not every one. That table furnishes V, J and clone size, whereas the DNA furnished D and trimming. The data show approximately 230,000 clones, around 83% seen once. Sequencing was done on a sample of peripheral blood. V and J are TRBV4-1 and TRBJ2-7, with D possibly TRBD1 on 6 matching bases. The clonotype originates from a man older than 75 with acute or convalescent COVID-19. DNA for the CDR3: TGCGCCAGCAGCCCGTCTAGGGGGAAAGGGGAGTCCTACGAGCAGTACTTC. Translated: CASSPSRGKGESYEQYF.